This entry describes one T cell receptor (beta chain). These data are taken from a study of patients and donors after allogeneic stem cell transplantation. TCRdb called the RT-PCR reads again in MiXCR, with one record for every CDR3 protein. The sample consists of 95,000 to 120,000 distinct CDR3 sequences, 35% of them appearing once. This TCR derives from a human donor who was either an allogeneic HSCT recipient or a stem cell or donor lymphocyte infusion donor (not recorded which). It is not recorded whose cells these are; they may come from a transplant donor. The specimen sequenced was blood, either unsorted or a sorted T cell fraction (not recorded which).

The CDR3 nucleotides are TGTGCCAGCCTCGAGGCAGGCATGGGCGCGAACGAAGCTTTCTTT. Protein: CASLEAGMGANEAFF. The chain carries TRBV6-5 and TRBJ1-1; D is uncertain. Germline V CDR1 and CDR2: MNHEY, SVGAGI. Trimming cost V 8 bases and J 8 bases, with 24 bases left between them. This CDR3 comprises 15 residues.